The 21 T cell receptor beta chains below come from one sample, sequenced in a study of a mutant IDH1 vaccine in newly diagnosed glioma. Produced via immunoSEQ multiplex PCR; TCRdb's table is partial and in-frame only. The sample contains tens of thousands of clones, 84% of which appear only once. The antigens for these receptors are not known. Time point noted: week 35, safety follow-up. The vaccine gave 300 ug of a 20-mer mutant IDH1 peptide subcutaneously per dose. The specimen was PBMCs, collected from a glioma patient whose treatment included an IDH1 peptide vaccine. Receptor source: a man aged 25 to 40 with glioma.

This rearrangement joins TRBV5-1 to TRBJ2-2; 9 bases match TRBD1. With V trimmed by 0 bases and J by 1 base, 1 base remained unmatched. The V gene's germline CDR1 is SGHRS and CDR2 YFSETQ. The CDR3 is 16 amino acids. The CDR3 DNA follows: TGCGCCAGCAGCTTGGTGGACAGGGGGAACACCGGGGAGCTGTTTTTT. It specifies CASSLVDRGNTGELFF.

The chain carries TRBV27 and TRBJ2-7; weak D call: TRBD1 (6 bases). The CDR3 spans 15 residues. Germline CDR1 is MNHEY and CDR2 is SMNVEV (reference sequence). V was trimmed by 7 bases and J by 1 base, leaving 17 bases between them. In DNA, the CDR3 is TGTGCCAGCAATTCCCTGGGGGCGAATTCCTACGAGCAGTACTTC. As protein: CASNSLGANSYEQYF.

This clone was found a few times. The rearrangement uses TRBV4-2 and TRBJ1-1; 7 nucleotides align to TRBD1. Germline trimming cut 2 bases from V and 3 bases from J; bases unmatched to any gene: 6. The CDR3 totals 15 residues. Germline V lookup: CDR1 LGHNA, CDR2 YNFKEQ. The CDR3 nucleotides read TGTGCCAGCAGCCAAATTGACAGGGACGACACTGAAGCTTTCTTT. Translation: CASSQIDRDDTEAFF.

This rearrangement joins TRBV6-1 to TRBJ2-1; 9 nucleotides agree with TRBD1. Germline loops: CDR1 MNHNS, CDR2 SASEGT. V gave up 7 bases and J gave up 10 bases; unmatched junction bases: 14. The CDR3 length is 15 residues. The CDR3 protein is CASKFQTGGSLEQFF. DNA for the CDR3: TGTGCCAGCAAGTTCCAGACAGGGGGGTCACTGGAGCAGTTCTTC.

The chain combines TRBV5-1 with TRBJ2-7, with TRBD2 identical over 11 bases. Trimming took 5 bases from V and 4 from J; bases not matched to a gene: 17. Looked up from germline, CDR1 is SGHRS and CDR2 is YFSETQ. The CDR3 spans 18 residues. DNA for the CDR3: TGCGCCAGCAGAGTTACGATTGGAGGATCTAGCGGGGGGTACGAGCAGTACTTC. It yields the protein CASRVTIGGSSGGYEQYF. Complete variable domain (other parts from reference TRBV5-1 and TRBJ2-7): KAGVTQTPRYLIKTRGQQVTLSCSPISGHRSVSWYQQTPGQGLQFLFEYFSETQRNKGNFPGRFSGRQFSNSRSEMNVSTLELGDSALYLCASRVTIGGSSGGYEQYFGPGTRLTVT.

This sequence joins TRBV20-1 and TRBJ2-5, with D maybe TRBD1 (6 bases). Trimming shortened V by 7 bases and J by 0 bases, and 6 bases separated the two germline ends. Germline CDR1 reads DFQATT; CDR2 reads SNEGSKA (reference sequence). The CDR3 is made up of 11 amino acids. The chain's CDR3 is CSGTDQETQYF. CDR3 coding DNA: TGCAGTGGGACAGACCAAGAGACCCAGTACTTC.

This rearrangement joins TRBV19 to TRBJ1-5; no reliable D call. This CDR3 spans 15 amino acids. Between the trimmed V and J ends, which lost 1 base and 1 base, there was a span of 8 bases. The germline gives CDR1 LNHDA, CDR2 SQIVND (reference sequence). The CDR3: CASSIAVLSNQPQHF. DNA for the CDR3: TGTGCCAGTAGTATAGCAGTACTAAGCAATCAGCCCCAGCATTTT.

The gene calls are TRBV5-4 and TRBJ1-1, with TRBD1 matching 8 bases. Germline-derived CDR1 and CDR2 are SGHNT and YYREEE (reference sequence). Trimming took 4 bases from V and 10 from J; bases not matched to a gene: 9. The CDR3 extends over 13 amino acids. The CDR3 DNA reads TGTGCCAGCAGCCTCTCAGGGGGCGGAGTAGCTTTCTTT. Translating it yields CASSLSGGGVAFF.

The chain carries TRBV27 and TRBJ1-6; 8 nucleotides match TRBD1. Germline V CDR1 and CDR2: MNHEY, SMNVEV (reference sequence). This CDR3 spans 17 amino acids. V was clipped by 3 bases and J by 11 bases; unmatched bases: 15. The CDR3 reads CASSFARTGKKMAPLHF. The CDR3 coding sequence is TGTGCCAGCAGTTTTGCCCGGACAGGGAAAAAAATGGCACCCCTCCACTTT.

The rearrangement uses TRBV25-1 and TRBJ1-2; tentatively, D is TRBD1 (6 bases). Between the trimmed V and J ends, which lost 4 bases and 4 bases, there was a span of 10 bases. CDR1 is MGHDK and CDR2 is SYGVNS in the germline V gene. The CDR3 spans 13 residues. CDR3 amino acids: CASSAGQIYGYTF. The CDR3 nucleotides read TGTGCCAGCAGTGCGGGACAAATCTATGGCTACACCTTC.

The CDR3 protein is CASSLVPSVRQGGYTF. The CDR3 coding sequence is TGTGCCAGCAGCTTAGTGCCCTCCGTCCGCCAAGGGGGCTACACCTTC. The chain couples TRBV7-6 to TRBJ1-2; D remains unclear. V was pared by 1 base and J by 8 bases, with 20 bases between. This CDR3 comprises 16 residues. Germline V gene data show CDR1 as SGHVS and CDR2 as FNYEAQ. Filled out from reference TRBV7-6 and TRBJ1-2, the complete variable domain reads GAGVSQSPRYKVTKRGQDVALRCDPISGHVSLYWYRQALGQGPEFLTYFNYEAQQDKSGLPNDRFSAERPEGSISTLTIQRTEQRDSAMYRCASSLVPSVRQGGYTFGSGTRLTVV.

The chain uses TRBV15 and TRBJ2-3; 7 nucleotides align to TRBD2. Germline CDR1 and CDR2: LNHNV and YYDKDF (reference sequence). J lost 2 bases, V lost 0 bases, and 14 bases had no gene match. CDR3 length equals 19 residues. CDR3 sequence reads: CATSRDRETSLTNTDTQYF. The CDR3 DNA reads TGTGCCACCAGCAGAGATCGGGAGACTAGCCTCACGAACACAGATACGCAGTATTTT.

The chain links TRBV7-9 to TRBJ2-6; a weak D match, TRBD1 (6 bases). The CDR3 is 16 residues long. Trimming took 4 bases from V and 1 from J, leaving 11 bases between them. CDR1 is SEHNR, CDR2 FQNEAQ, per germline (reference sequence). CDR3 amino acids: CASSSKGGSGANVLTF. For the CDR3, the DNA is TGTGCCAGCAGCTCAAAAGGGGGTTCTGGGGCCAACGTCCTGACTTTC.

The rearrangement joins TRBV6-5 to TRBJ1-4; 9 positions agree with TRBD1. The CDR3 is 15 amino acids. Losses at the gene ends were 5 bases for V and 8 bases for J; bases not matched to a gene: 9. Germline CDR1 MNHEY, CDR2 SVGAGI. CDR3 coding DNA: TGTGCCAGCAGTAGGGGGGGGACAGGGATCGAAAAACTGTTTTTT. This translates into CASSRGGTGIEKLFF.

The J gene is TRBJ2-7, the V gene TRBV7-9, with 7 bases lining up with TRBD1. The CDR3 contains 12 residues. V lost 8 bases and J lost 7; bases outside the gene matches: 8. CDR1 and CDR2 (germline): SEHNR, FQNEAQ (reference sequence). CDR3 nucleotide sequence: TGTGCCAGCCTCGGCTTACAGGGGGAGCAGTACTTC. It specifies CASLGLQGEQYF.

This rearrangement joins TRBV4-1 to TRBJ1-5; 12 positions agree with TRBD1. After removal of 4 bases from V and 6 bases from J, the junction contained 4 bases not matched to a gene. This CDR3 spans 15 amino acids. CDR1 MGHRA and CDR2 YSYEKL come from the germline V gene. The CDR3 region has the DNA TGCGCCAGCAGCCGAGGGACAGGGGGCCCTCAGCCCCAGCATTTT. Protein sequence: CASSRGTGGPQPQHF.

V gene TRBV19 combines with J gene TRBJ2-2, with D uncertain. This CDR3 has 14 residues. In germline, CDR1 is LNHDA, CDR2 SQIVND (reference sequence). The germline V and J ends were trimmed by 5 bases and 0 bases, with 7 bases remaining between them. CDR3 in DNA: TGTGCCAGTAGTTCAGCTTCGAACACCGGGGAGCTGTTTTTT. Its protein is CASSSASNTGELFF.

The rearrangement links TRBV27 to TRBJ2-2; D might be TRBD1 or TRBD2, each matching 5 bases. Per the germline V gene, CDR1 is MNHEY and CDR2 is SMNVEV (reference sequence). V was clipped by 9 bases and J by 3 bases, with 20 bases between them. CDR3 length equals 16 residues. The CDR3 sequence is CASGGRTPSHTGELFF. CDR3 in DNA: TGTGCCAGTGGGGGTCGCACCCCCTCTCACACCGGGGAGCTGTTTTTT.

This clone has a single count. The rearrangement joins TRBV19 to TRBJ1-6; tentative D call: TRBD1 (5 bases). Germline values: CDR1 LNHDA, CDR2 SQIVND (reference sequence). Trimming left V 5 bases short and J 6 bases short, with 11 bases between. The CDR3 length is 14 residues. CDR3 in amino acids: CASSGGELNSPLHF. In DNA, the CDR3 is TGTGCCAGTAGTGGAGGGGAACTTAATTCACCCCTCCACTTT.

V is TRBV6-5 and J is TRBJ1-1; D call uncertain. V was trimmed by 5 bases and J by 1 base, leaving 8 bases between them. CDR3 length: 13 amino acids. Germline values: CDR1 MNHEY, CDR2 SVGAGI. DNA of the CDR3: TGTGCCAGCAGTCGAACGAAGAACACTGAAGCTTTCTTT. It translates to CASSRTKNTEAFF.

The rearrangement links TRBV27 to TRBJ1-1; tentative D call: TRBD1 (5 bases). Germline lookup yields CDR1 MNHEY and CDR2 SMNVEV (reference sequence). With 6 bases removed from V and 2 bases from J, the gap between germline ends came to 10 bases. CDR3 size: 13 residues. The CDR3 DNA reads as TGTGCCAGCAGCCCGACAGAAAACACTGAAGCTTTCTTT. Translated, it gives CASSPTENTEAFF.